This T cell receptor (beta chain) emerged from a study of T cells in Graves' hyperthyroidism and ophthalmopathy. This clonotype was observed many times. What was amplified from RNA transcripts were TCR beta CDR3 regions. Carried out on the TCR CDR3, a first-round RT-PCR used the HTBI primer set. One entry per CDR3 protein results from TCRdb running MiXCR on the multiplex PCR reads. The sample has roughly 520,000 distinct CDR3 sequences; approximately 25% are singletons. For the diagnoses, clinical symptoms, serum thyroxine and TRAb, thyroid ultrasound and orbital computed tomography were used. V was pared by 6 bases and J by 4 bases, with 9 bases between. This CDR3 is built from 12 residues.

The source material was blood. This TCR came from a woman aged 30 to 39 with Graves' ophthalmopathy. The V call is TRBV12-3 or TRBV12-4, the J call TRBJ2-5; D gene unclear. The CDR3 loop reads CASSTWGETQYF. The CDR3, as DNA: TGTGCCAGCAGCACGTGGGGAGAGACCCAGTACTTC.